Below are 13 T cell receptor beta chains sequenced from a single sample in a study of shared clonotypes between healthy human individuals. The method was immunoSEQ multiplex PCR; TCRdb's version includes in-frame clones alone and lacks a portion of them. The sample carries about 500,000 clones, 75% to 80% recorded once. The source material was PBMCs. The source is a woman aged 40 to 50 in good health. Some clones in this sample may be carry-over from other donors' samples.

The V and J genes are TRBV4-3 and TRBJ2-2, with TRBD2 identical over 7 bases. The CDR3 covers 16 residues. Germline CDR1 and CDR2: LGHNA and YSLEER. Germline trimming cut 4 bases from V and 1 base from J; bases unmatched to any gene: 6. This CDR3 is CASSPWASGNTGELFF. CDR3 nucleotide sequence: TGCGCCAGCAGCCCCTGGGCTAGCGGGAACACCGGGGAGCTGTTTTTT.

Many counts were recorded for this clone. This rearrangement joins TRBV9 to TRBJ2-3, with 10 bases fitting TRBD2. The CDR3 totals 20 residues. J lost 0 bases, V lost 0 bases, and 13 bases had no gene match. The germline V gene has CDR1 SGDLS and CDR2 YYNGEE. Here the CDR3 DNA reads TGTGCCAGCAGCGTAGCTGGTCGGGCTAGCGGGAGTATGAGCACAGATACGCAGTATTTT. Its translation: CASSVAGRASGSMSTDTQYF.

In the case of this clone: The conserved final phenylalanine or tryptophan is absent from the CDR3, which likely points to a read error. The chain employs TRBV7-3 and TRBJ1-1; D gene uncertain. The CDR3 has 13 residues. V shed 0 bases and J shed 2 bases, with 4 bases lying between them. CDR1 is SGHTA and CDR2 is FQGTGA in the germline V gene. This chain's CDR3 is CASSLTGNTEAFL. CDR3 coding DNA: TGTGCCAGCAGCTTAACGGGTAACACTGAAGCTTTCCTT.

This clone was seen a handful of times. The rearrangement links TRBV18 to TRBJ1-5; no clear D. V was shortened by 6 bases and J by 5 bases, with 11 bases between the two germline ends. This CDR3 comprises 13 residues. The germline V gene encodes CDR1 KGHSH and CDR2 LQKENI. The CDR3 sequence is CASSDGYDQPQHF. The CDR3 region has the DNA TGTGCCAGCTCTGATGGGTACGATCAGCCCCAGCATTTT.

CDR3 in DNA: TGTGCCAGCAGCGTGAAAATTGGGGGGCGCGGAAACATTCAGTACTTC. It encodes CASSVKIGGRGNIQYF. The chain links TRBV9 to TRBJ2-4; the D gene could be TRBD1 or TRBD2 (6 bases each). The germline V and J ends were trimmed by 2 bases and 6 bases, with 18 bases remaining between them. This CDR3 has 16 amino acids. Germline assignment: CDR1 SGDLS and CDR2 YYNGEE.

This clone occurred a few times. The same CDR3 arises from other DNA sequences in this sample as well. This chain connects TRBV4-1 to TRBJ1-2; tentative D call: TRBD1 (6 bases). CDR3 length: 16 residues. Trimming stripped 4 bases from V and 0 bases from J, with 15 bases between. Per the germline V gene, CDR1 is MGHRA and CDR2 is YSYEKL. As DNA, the CDR3 is TGCGCCAGCAGCCGACTACCCGGGACAACTAACTATGGCTACACCTTC. Its translation: CASSRLPGTTNYGYTF.

Comments on this clone: A much larger clone is a single base away; this may be a read error. The rearrangement links TRBV2 to TRBJ1-4, with D unresolved. There are 14 residues in the CDR3. The V gene lost 7 bases and the J gene lost 8 bases, with 17 bases spanning the gap. Germline V gene sequence: CDR1 SNHLY, CDR2 FYNNEI. CDR3 protein: CASNSRRLSEKLFF. The CDR3 region has the DNA TGTGCCAGCAATTCCAGGAGGCTTAGCGAAAAACTGTTTTTT.

Details on this clone: One base separates it from a far larger clone, so it is likely a read error. The chain links TRBV27 to TRBJ2-7; either TRBD1 or TRBD2 may supply D (6 bases each). Trimming pared 7 bases from V and 5 bases from J, leaving 33 bases between. The germline V gene has CDR1 MNHEY and CDR2 SMNVEV (reference sequence). CDR3 length equals 19 residues. CDR3 region: CASTRRWGRGEVGGNEQYF. The CDR3 nucleotides are TGTGCCAGCACAAGGAGGTGGGGCAGGGGAGAAGTGGGAGGCAACGAGCAGTACTTC.

This clone was seen repeatedly, ten times or more. The V and J genes are TRBV9 and TRBJ2-1, with 14 bases identical to TRBD2. Germline V gene lookup returns CDR1 SGDLS and CDR2 YYNGEE. Trimming cost V 2 bases and J 9 bases; bases outside gene matches: 4. The CDR3 consists of 15 residues. The CDR3 sequence is CASSVGTSGRGEQFF. The CDR3 coding sequence is TGTGCCAGCAGCGTTGGGACTAGCGGGAGAGGTGAGCAGTTCTTC.

A note on this clone: This sample also contains other DNA sequences that code for the same CDR3. The chain recombines TRBV7-3 with TRBJ1-2; 7 nucleotides line up with TRBD1. V dropped 5 bases and J dropped 4; count of bases not matched to a gene: 10. This CDR3 comprises 15 residues. From germline, CDR1 is SGHTA and CDR2 FQGTGA. The CDR3 loop reads CASSPTGTASYGYTF. The DNA of the CDR3 is TGTGCCAGCAGCCCGACAGGGACCGCGAGCTATGGCTACACCTTC. Looking up the rest from reference TRBV7-3 and TRBJ1-2 gives the full variable domain: GAGVSQTPSNKVTEKGKYVELRCDPISGHTALYWYRQSLGQGPEFLIYFQGTGAADDSGLPNDRFFAVRPEGSVSTLKIQRTERGDSAVYLCASSPTGTASYGYTFGSGTRLTVV.

The chain employs TRBV5-5 and TRBJ1-5; D is ambiguous. V was trimmed by 0 bases and J by 4 bases, leaving 5 bases between them. CDR1 is SGHKS and CDR2 is YYEKEE in the germline V gene (reference sequence). The CDR3 consists of 13 residues. The CDR3 here is CASSLASNQPQHF. The DNA for the CDR3 is TGTGCCAGCAGCTTGGCGTCAAATCAGCCCCAGCATTTT.

V usage is TRBV7-9 and J usage is TRBJ1-2; TRBD1 is a possible D gene (5 bases). V gave up 0 bases and J gave up 8 bases, with 16 bases separating them. The CDR3 covers 15 residues. Looked up from germline, CDR1 is SEHNR and CDR2 is FQNEAQ (reference sequence). As DNA, the CDR3 is TGTGCCAGCAGCTTAGCGCTGGGGGGGACCGAAGGCTACACCTTC. This sequence encodes CASSLALGGTEGYTF.

The rearrangement uses TRBV25-1 and TRBJ1-1, with D tentatively TRBD1 (5 bases). Germline assignment: CDR1 MGHDK and CDR2 SYGVNS. Trimming stripped 7 bases from V and 8 bases from J, with 17 bases between. The CDR3 has 13 residues. Here the CDR3 DNA reads TGTGCCAGCATCGGGGCATACAGACCCGAAGCTTTCTTT. This gives the protein CASIGAYRPEAFF. The full variable domain, completed using reference TRBV25-1 and TRBJ1-1, is EADIYQTPRYLVIGTGKKITLECSQTMGHDKMYWYQQDPGMELHLIHYSYGVNSTEKGDLSSESTVSRIRTEHFPLTLESARPSHTSQYLCASIGAYRPEAFFGQGTRLTVV.